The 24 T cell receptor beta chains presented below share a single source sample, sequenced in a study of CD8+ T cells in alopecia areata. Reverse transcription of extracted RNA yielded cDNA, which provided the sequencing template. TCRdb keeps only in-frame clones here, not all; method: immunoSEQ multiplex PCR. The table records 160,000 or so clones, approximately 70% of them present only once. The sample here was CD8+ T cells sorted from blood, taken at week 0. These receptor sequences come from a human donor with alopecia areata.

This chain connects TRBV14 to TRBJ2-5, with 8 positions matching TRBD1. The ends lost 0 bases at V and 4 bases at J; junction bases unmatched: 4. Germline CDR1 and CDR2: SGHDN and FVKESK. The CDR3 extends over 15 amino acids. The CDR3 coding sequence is TGTGCCAGCAGCCAAGATCGCAGGGGGCCAGAGACCCAGTACTTC. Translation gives CASSQDRRGPETQYF.

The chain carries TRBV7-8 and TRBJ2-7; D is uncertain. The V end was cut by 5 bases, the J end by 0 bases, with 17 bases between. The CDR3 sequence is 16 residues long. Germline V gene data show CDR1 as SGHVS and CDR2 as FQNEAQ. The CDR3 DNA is TGTGCCAGCAGCCATGGATGGACCGCAAGCTCCTACGAGCAGTACTTC. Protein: CASSHGWTASSYEQYF. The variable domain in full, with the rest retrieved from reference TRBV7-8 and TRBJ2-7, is GAGVSQSPRYKVAKRGQDVALRCDPISGHVSLFWYQQALGQGPEFLTYFQNEAQLDKSGLPSDRFFAERPEGSVSTLKIQRTQQEDSAVYLCASSHGWTASSYEQYFGPGTRLTVT.

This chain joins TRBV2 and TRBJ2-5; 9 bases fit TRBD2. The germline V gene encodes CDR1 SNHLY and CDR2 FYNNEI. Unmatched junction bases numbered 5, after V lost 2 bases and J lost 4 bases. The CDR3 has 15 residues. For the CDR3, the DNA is TGTGCCAGCAGTGAATGGACTAGCGCAGGAGAGACCCAGTACTTC. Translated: CASSEWTSAGETQYF.

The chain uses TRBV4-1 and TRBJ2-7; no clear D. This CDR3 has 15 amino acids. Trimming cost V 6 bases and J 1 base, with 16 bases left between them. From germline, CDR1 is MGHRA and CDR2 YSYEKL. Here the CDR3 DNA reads TGCGCCAGCAGTTACCGTGGCGGTACTTCCTACGAGCAGTACTTC. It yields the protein CASSYRGGTSYEQYF.

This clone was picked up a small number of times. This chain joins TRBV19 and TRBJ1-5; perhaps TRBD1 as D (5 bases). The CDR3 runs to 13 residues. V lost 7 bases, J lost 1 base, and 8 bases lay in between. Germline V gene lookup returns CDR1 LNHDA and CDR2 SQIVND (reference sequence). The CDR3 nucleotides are TGTGCCAGTACAGGGTGGAGCAATCAGCCCCAGCATTTT. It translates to CASTGWSNQPQHF. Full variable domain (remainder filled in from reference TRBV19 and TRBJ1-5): DGGITQSPKYLFRKEGQNVTLSCEQNLNHDAMYWYRQDPGQGLRLIYYSQIVNDFQKGDIAEGYSVSREKKESFPLTVTSAQKNPTAFYLCASTGWSNQPQHFGDGTRLSIL.

In DNA, the CDR3 is TGTGCCAGCAGCTTAGCGGGAGACAGATTCTACGAGCAGTACTTC. The encoded protein is CASSLAGDRFYEQYF. The chain is built from TRBV11-1 and TRBJ2-7; D is perhaps TRBD1 or TRBD2 (5 bases each). There are 15 residues in the CDR3. Trimming took off 0 bases at V and 3 bases at J, with 12 bases between the two ends. Germline values: CDR1 SGHAT, CDR2 FQDESV (reference sequence).

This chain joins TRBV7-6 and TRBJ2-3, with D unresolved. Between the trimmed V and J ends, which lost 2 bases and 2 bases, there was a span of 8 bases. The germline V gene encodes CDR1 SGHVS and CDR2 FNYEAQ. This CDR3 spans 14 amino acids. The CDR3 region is CASSLLGYTDTQYF. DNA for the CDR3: TGTGCCAGCAGCTTATTGGGTTACACAGATACGCAGTATTTT.

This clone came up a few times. CDR3 nucleotide sequence: TGTGCCAGCAGTGGGGAGGCGGCTAAACTGTTTTTT. It codes for CASSGEAAKLFF. The chain uses TRBV25-1 and TRBJ1-4; no clear D. Germline V gene sequence: CDR1 MGHDK, CDR2 SYGVNS. The CDR3 has 12 amino acids. V was clipped by 4 bases and J by 11 bases, with 11 bases between them.

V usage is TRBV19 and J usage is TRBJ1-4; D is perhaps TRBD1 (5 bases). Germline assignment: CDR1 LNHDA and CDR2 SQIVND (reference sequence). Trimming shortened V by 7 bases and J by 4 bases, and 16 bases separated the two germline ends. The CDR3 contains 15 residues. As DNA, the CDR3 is TGTGCCAGTAAGGTGTGGGGAGGGGATAATGAAAAACTGTTTTTT. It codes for CASKVWGGDNEKLFF.

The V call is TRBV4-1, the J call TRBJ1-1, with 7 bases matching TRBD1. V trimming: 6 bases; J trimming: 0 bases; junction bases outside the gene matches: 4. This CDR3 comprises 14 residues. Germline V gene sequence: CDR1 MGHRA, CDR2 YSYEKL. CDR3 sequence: CASSRTGVNTEAFF. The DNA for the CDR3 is TGCGCCAGCAGTCGCACAGGGGTGAACACTGAAGCTTTCTTT.

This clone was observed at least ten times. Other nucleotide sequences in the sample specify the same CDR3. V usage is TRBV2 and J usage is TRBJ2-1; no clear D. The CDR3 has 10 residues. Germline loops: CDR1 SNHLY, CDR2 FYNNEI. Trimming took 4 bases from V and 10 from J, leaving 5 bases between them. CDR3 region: CASSGTEQFF. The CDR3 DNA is TGTGCCAGCAGTGGGACGGAGCAGTTCTTC. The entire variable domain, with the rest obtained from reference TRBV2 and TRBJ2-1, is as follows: EPEVTQTPSHQVTQMGQEVILRCVPISNHLYFYWYRQILGQKVEFLVSFYNNEISEKSEIFDDQFSVERPDGSNFTLKIRSTKLEDSAMYFCASSGTEQFFGPGTRLTVL.

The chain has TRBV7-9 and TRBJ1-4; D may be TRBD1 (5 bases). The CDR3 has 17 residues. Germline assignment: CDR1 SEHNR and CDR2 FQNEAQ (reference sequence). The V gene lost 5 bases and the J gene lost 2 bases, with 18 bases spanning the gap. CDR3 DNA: TGTGCCAGCAGCCTAGAGGTCAGGCGGGGGACTAATGAAAAACTGTTTTTT. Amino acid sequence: CASSLEVRRGTNEKLFF.

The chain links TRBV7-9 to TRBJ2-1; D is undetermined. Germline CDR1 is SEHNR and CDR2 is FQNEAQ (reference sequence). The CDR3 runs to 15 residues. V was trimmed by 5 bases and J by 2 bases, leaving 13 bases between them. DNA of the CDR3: TGTGCCAGCAGCCCCCGCTCCCATGCCTACAATGAGCAGTTCTTC. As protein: CASSPRSHAYNEQFF.

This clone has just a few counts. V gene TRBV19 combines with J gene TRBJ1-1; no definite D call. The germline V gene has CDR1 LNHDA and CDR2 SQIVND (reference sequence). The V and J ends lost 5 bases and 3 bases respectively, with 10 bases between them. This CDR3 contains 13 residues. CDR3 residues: CASSPSGYTEAFF. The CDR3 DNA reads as TGTGCCAGTAGTCCCTCGGGTTACACTGAAGCTTTCTTT.

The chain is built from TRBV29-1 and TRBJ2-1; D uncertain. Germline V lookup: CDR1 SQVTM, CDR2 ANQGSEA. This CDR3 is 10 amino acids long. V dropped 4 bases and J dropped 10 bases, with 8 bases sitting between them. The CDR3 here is CSVGSLEQFF. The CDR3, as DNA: TGCAGCGTTGGGTCGCTAGAGCAGTTCTTC.

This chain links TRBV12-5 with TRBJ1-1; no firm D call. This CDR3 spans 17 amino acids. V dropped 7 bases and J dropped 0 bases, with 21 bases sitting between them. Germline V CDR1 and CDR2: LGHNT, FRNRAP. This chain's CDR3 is CASANPVQEIMNTEAFF. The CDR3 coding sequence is TGTGCTAGTGCCAACCCGGTCCAGGAGATAATGAACACTGAAGCTTTCTTT.

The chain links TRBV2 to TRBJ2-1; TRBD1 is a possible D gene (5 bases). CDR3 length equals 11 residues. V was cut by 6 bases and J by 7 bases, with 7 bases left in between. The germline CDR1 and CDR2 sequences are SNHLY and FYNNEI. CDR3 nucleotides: TGTGCCAGCAGCAGGGTAAATGAGCAGTTCTTC. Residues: CASSRVNEQFF.

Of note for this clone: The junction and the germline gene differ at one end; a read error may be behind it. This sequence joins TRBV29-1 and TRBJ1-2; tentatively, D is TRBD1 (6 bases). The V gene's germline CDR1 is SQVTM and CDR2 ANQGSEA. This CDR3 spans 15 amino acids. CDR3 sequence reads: CSVEDRRDRSFGCTF. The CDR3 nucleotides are TGCAGCGTTGAAGATCGTCGAGACAGGTCGTTTGGCTGCACCTTC.

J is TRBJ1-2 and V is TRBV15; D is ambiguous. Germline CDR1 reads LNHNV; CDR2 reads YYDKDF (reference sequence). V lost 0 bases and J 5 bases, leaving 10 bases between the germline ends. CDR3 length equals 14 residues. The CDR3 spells CATSRDRSPYGYTF. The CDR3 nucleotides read TGTGCCACCAGCAGAGATCGTTCCCCGTATGGCTACACCTTC.

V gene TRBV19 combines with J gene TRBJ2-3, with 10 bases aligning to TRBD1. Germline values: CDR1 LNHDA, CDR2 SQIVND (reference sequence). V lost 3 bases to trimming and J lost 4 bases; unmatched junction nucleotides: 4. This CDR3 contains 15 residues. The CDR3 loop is CASSIGTGDSDTQYF. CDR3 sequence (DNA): TGTGCCAGTAGTATCGGGACAGGGGATTCAGATACGCAGTATTTT.

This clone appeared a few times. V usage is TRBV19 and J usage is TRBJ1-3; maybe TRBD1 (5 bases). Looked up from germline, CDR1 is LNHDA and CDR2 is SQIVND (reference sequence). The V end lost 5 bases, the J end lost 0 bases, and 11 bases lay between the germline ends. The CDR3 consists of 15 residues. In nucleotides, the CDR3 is TGTGCCAGTAGTCTCCAGGGAAACTCTGGAAACACCATATATTTT. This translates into CASSLQGNSGNTIYF.

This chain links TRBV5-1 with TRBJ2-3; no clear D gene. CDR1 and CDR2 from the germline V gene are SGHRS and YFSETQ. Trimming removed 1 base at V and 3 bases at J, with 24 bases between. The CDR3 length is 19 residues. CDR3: CASSLRFRWEGSKTDTQYF. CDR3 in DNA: TGCGCCAGCAGCTTGCGGTTTAGGTGGGAAGGAAGCAAAACAGATACGCAGTATTTT.

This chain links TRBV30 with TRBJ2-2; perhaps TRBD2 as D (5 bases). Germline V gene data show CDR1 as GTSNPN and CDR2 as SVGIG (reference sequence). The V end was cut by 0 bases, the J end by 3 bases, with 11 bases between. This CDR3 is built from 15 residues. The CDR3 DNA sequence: TGTGCCTGGAGTGTCTGGGAGACCTACACCGGGGAGCTGTTTTTT. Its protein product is CAWSVWETYTGELFF. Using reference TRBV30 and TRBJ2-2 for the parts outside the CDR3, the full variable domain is SQTIHQWPATLVQPVGSPLSLECTVEGTSNPNLYWYRQAAGRGLQLLFYSVGIGQISSEVPQNLSASRPQDRQFILSSKKLLLSDSGFYLCAWSVWETYTGELFFGEGSRLTVL.

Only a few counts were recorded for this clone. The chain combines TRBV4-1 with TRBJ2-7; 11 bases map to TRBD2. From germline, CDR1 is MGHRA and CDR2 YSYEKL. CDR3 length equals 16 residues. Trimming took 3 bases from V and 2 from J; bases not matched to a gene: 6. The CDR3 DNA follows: TGCGCCAGCAGCCATGCCGGGACTAGCGGAACCTACGAGCAGTACTTC. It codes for CASSHAGTSGTYEQYF.